This T cell receptor beta chain was recovered during a study of cytomegalovirus exposure and HLA in healthy donors. Study results and caveats: The study had only CMV serostatus as immune exposure information. The classifier reportedly diagnosed cytomegalovirus status with high specificity and sensitivity. The study listed some 160 cytomegalovirus-associated TCR beta chains. Most likely, a cluster of highly shared sequence variants arose as a sequencing artifact.

Looked up from germline, CDR1 is SGHKS and CDR2 is YYEKEE (reference sequence). Germline trimming cut 3 bases from V and 1 base from J; bases unmatched to any gene: 14. The CDR3 covers 20 residues. Use of 60 Vbeta and 13 Jbeta primers characterized the PCR. Only in-frame clones appear in the TCRdb table, and some are missing; sequencing was by immunoSEQ multiplex PCR. The sample lists about 150,000 clones, over 70% occurring once. Details on this clone: Antigen specificity is unknown.

Sequenced material: PBMCs. The clonotype originates from a woman aged 25 to 39 in good health and CMV-seronegative. The chain carries TRBV5-5 and TRBJ2-3; the match to TRBD2 covers 13 bases. The CDR3 reads CASSSGVRTSGGWGTDTQYF. As DNA, the CDR3 is TGTGCCAGCAGCTCTGGCGTACGGACTAGCGGGGGATGGGGCACAGATACGCAGTATTTT.